Each of the 15 T cell receptor beta chains below was sequenced from the same sample in a study of brain T cells in children with intractable seizures. Generated by immunoSEQ multiplex PCR, the TCRdb table keeps only in-frame clones and is missing some. The table has 70,000 to 85,000 clones, under 95% seen once. The sequencing here drew on peripheral blood, taken at surgery. These TCRs come from a girl aged 2 to 9 with Rasmussen encephalitis and intractable seizures.

V gene TRBV6-2 or TRBV6-3 combines with J gene TRBJ1-3; 7 bases are shared with TRBD1. Germline values: CDR1 MNHEY, CDR2 SVGEGT. With V trimmed by 6 bases and J by 2 bases, 7 bases remained unmatched. The CDR3 totals 15 residues. The CDR3: CASRPTGAPGNTIYF. CDR3 in DNA: TGTGCCAGCAGACCTACAGGGGCGCCTGGAAACACCATATATTTT.

The chain couples TRBV30 to TRBJ1-2; D call uncertain. The CDR3 is 11 residues long. V lost 2 bases to trimming and J lost 7 bases, with 8 bases between them. CDR1 is GTSNPN and CDR2 is SVGIG in the germline V gene (reference sequence). The CDR3 spells CAWSRNSGYTF. CDR3 DNA: TGTGCCTGGAGTCGTAACAGTGGCTACACCTTC.

This clone was seen more than once but under ten times. V gene TRBV10-1 combines with J gene TRBJ1-5; TRBD1 might be the D (5 bases). This CDR3 contains 13 residues. V shed 4 bases and J shed 9 bases, with 13 bases lying between them. CDR1 and CDR2 (germline): WNHNN, SYGVQD (reference sequence). The CDR3 bases are TGCGCCAGCAGTGCTCAGGGACCAGCGCCCCAGCATTTT. Its translation is CASSAQGPAPQHF.

Remarks on this clone: Sequence at one end of the junction differs from germline and may be a read error. The V gene is TRBV9, the J gene TRBJ1-3, with unresolved D. The CDR3 totals 14 residues. Per germline, CDR1 SGDLS and CDR2 YYNGEE. This chain's CDR3 is CASSPIDSGNTIYF. CDR3 nucleotide sequence: TGTGCCAGCAGCCCCATTGACTCTGGGAACACCATATATTTT.

V usage is TRBV5-4 and J usage is TRBJ2-5, with 9 nucleotides matching TRBD1. The CDR3 runs to 14 residues. CDR1 SGHNT and CDR2 YYREEE come from the germline V gene (reference sequence). With V trimmed by 5 bases and J by 7 bases, 9 bases remained unmatched. For the CDR3, the DNA is TGTGCCAGCAGGACCGGACAGGGGTTAGGGACCCAGTACTTC. This sequence encodes CASRTGQGLGTQYF.

The rearrangement uses TRBV7-9 and TRBJ2-3, with D possibly TRBD1 on 6 matching bases. This CDR3 has 14 residues. The germline gives CDR1 SEHNR, CDR2 FQNEAQ (reference sequence). V lost 3 bases, J lost 5 bases, and 12 bases lay in between. In nucleotides, the CDR3 is TGTGCCAGCAGCTTTCGCCAGGGGAAAGATACGCAGTATTTT. Protein: CASSFRQGKDTQYF.

The chain links TRBV7-8 to TRBJ2-3, with D possibly being TRBD2 (6 bases). Trimming shortened V by 8 bases and J by 1 base, and 13 bases separated the two germline ends. The V gene's germline CDR1 is SGHVS and CDR2 FQNEAQ. The CDR3 contains 14 residues. The CDR3 reads CASGIQRGTDTQYF. The CDR3 DNA reads as TGTGCCAGCGGGATCCAGCGGGGCACAGATACGCAGTATTTT.

The chain combines TRBV30 with TRBJ1-5; 7 nucleotides align to TRBD1. Unmatched junction bases numbered 9, after V lost 3 bases and J lost 4 bases. Germline V CDR1 and CDR2: GTSNPN, SVGIG (reference sequence). CDR3 length equals 15 residues. CDR3 protein: CAWSLQGVWNQPQHF. Written as DNA, the CDR3 is TGTGCCTGGAGCCTCCAGGGGGTTTGGAATCAGCCCCAGCATTTT.

The chain employs TRBV7-9 and TRBJ2-2; unclear D gene. Per germline, CDR1 SEHNR and CDR2 FQNEAQ (reference sequence). V was clipped by 1 base and J by 0 bases, with 9 bases between them. This CDR3 contains 16 residues. CDR3 DNA sequence: TGTGCCAGCAGCTTAGTTCTCACTGCGAACACCGGGGAGCTGTTTTTT. It codes for CASSLVLTANTGELFF.

This clone appeared once. The chain has TRBV6-5 and TRBJ2-5, with D maybe TRBD1 (5 bases). Between the trimmed V and J ends, which lost 6 bases and 8 bases, there was a span of 13 bases. Germline V gives CDR1 MNHEY, CDR2 SVGAGI. The length of the CDR3 is 12 residues. CDR3: CASSLFRGTQYF. CDR3 sequence (DNA): TGTGCCAGCAGCCTTTTTAGGGGAACCCAGTACTTC.

V usage is TRBV7-9 and J usage is TRBJ1-2, with D uncertain. The V end lost 1 base, the J end lost 5 bases, and 5 bases lay between the germline ends. Germline assignment: CDR1 SEHNR and CDR2 FQNEAQ (reference sequence). The CDR3 contains 12 residues. CDR3 DNA: TGTGCCAGCAGCTTAGTTGGGTATGGCTACACCTTC. Translation: CASSLVGYGYTF.

This rearrangement joins TRBV5-1 to TRBJ1-1; D unclear. V was clipped by 1 base and J by 3 bases, with 7 bases between them. The CDR3 runs 13 residues. The V gene's germline CDR1 is SGHRS and CDR2 YFSETQ. The CDR3: CASSLTGDTEAFF. In nucleotides, the CDR3 is TGCGCCAGCAGCTTGACCGGGGACACTGAAGCTTTCTTT.

This clone has just a few counts. CDR3 region: CASRPGTREQFF. CDR3 DNA: TGTGCCAGCAGACCCGGGACTAGGGAGCAGTTCTTC. The chain combines TRBV6-5 with TRBJ2-1; 8 nucleotides agree with TRBD2. Germline V gene sequence: CDR1 MNHEY, CDR2 SVGAGI. V lost 6 bases and J lost 10; bases outside the gene matches: 5. This CDR3 has 12 amino acids.

J is TRBJ2-7 and V is TRBV27; 7 bases match TRBD2. Trimming at V came to 4 bases and at J to 5 bases, leaving 5 bases not matched to a gene. Germline assignment: CDR1 MNHEY and CDR2 SMNVEV (reference sequence). The CDR3 runs 13 residues. CDR3 sequence (DNA): TGTGCCAGCAGTTGGGGAGGGGAAAACGAGCAGTACTTC. This encodes CASSWGGENEQYF.

The V and J genes are TRBV19 and TRBJ2-7; D is perhaps TRBD1 (6 bases). The CDR3 is 17 residues long. Germline V CDR1 and CDR2: LNHDA, SQIVND (reference sequence). V was pared by 6 bases and J by 2 bases, with 23 bases between. CDR3 in amino acids: CASSLRGSTLPPYEQYF. In DNA form, the CDR3 reads TGTGCCAGTAGCCTGAGGGGGTCGACCCTACCTCCCTACGAGCAGTACTTC.